The rows below give T cell receptor beta chains drawn from one sample of a study of cytomegalovirus exposure and HLA in healthy donors. Data came from immunoSEQ multiplex PCR; TCRdb stores just in-frame clones and leaves some out. The table lists around 150,000 clones, about two thirds of them singletons. Sequencing used PBMCs. The receptor set was obtained from a young man in good health and CMV-seropositive. Each CDR3 is given without its conserved first and last residue.

CDR3	V
ASSPTGNLGNTIY	TRBV28
ASSLWTSRFRETQY	TRBV5-4
ASSEGTGSYNEQF	TRBV6-1
ASSLAAGLSYGYT	TRBV5-5
ASSRQGEGADTQY	TRBV4-1
ASGLATGGRTGELF	TRBV12-5
ASSPIGPATTNEKLF	TRBV9
ASRSGTSGSYEQY	TRBV5-1
ASSQDLGAGGSYNEQF	TRBV4-2
ASSLGQGGNQPQH	TRBV5-1
ASSNGQDYNEQF	TRBV5-1
ATAGGVGTDTQY	TRBV10-3
ASSLGQGLGDTQY	TRBV11-3
ASSNQRGQLPFSYNSPLH	TRBV28
ASSNHARDFSYEQY	TRBV11-2
ATSRGTSGTDTQY	TRBV15
ASSLSGTGRETQY	TRBV7-3
ASSYWGTETEKLF	TRBV7-9
ASSKQGLQY	TRBV11-3
ASTSIGASYNEQF	TRBV6-6
ASSVGPGLAGTSRTDTQY	TRBV9
AWSVLRRGQPQH	TRBV30
ASTTGGPRTGEQY	TRBV28
ASSLSQRNEQF	TRBV7-3
ASSPGQGSGYT	TRBV28
ASSHGTGGAWNEQY	TRBV4-2
AWAGIAGGDTQY	TRBV30
ASRPAGEWGKNIQY	TRBV4-2
ASSLSIYEQY	TRBV28
ASSFRGTGELF	TRBV27
ASSTNSYEQY	TRBV19
ASSPGTGYLSNQPQH	TRBV18
ATLGLLNYGYT	TRBV7-9
ASSFGQREQF	TRBV7-9
ASSFAQGNEQY	TRBV7-9
ATPSSEGGNSPLH	TRBV11-2
ASTLKGGRVAGELF	TRBV2
ASSQRDNPSEKLF	TRBV4-2
ASSVASGAGANVLT	TRBV9
ASSYAQGADWPQH	TRBV6-5
ASSLDPTAYEQY	TRBV11-3
ASSIGNRVGGNEQF	TRBV19
ASSFHQAGDAYEQY	TRBV28
ASSLASDIPYGYT	TRBV5-4
ASSYLASGRTDTQY	TRBV6-5
ASSDYYEQY	TRBV6-1
ASSTGSNQPQH	TRBV6-4
ASSLSTVSSYEQY	TRBV7-9
ASSPQLAGVHAGELF	TRBV27
ASSRDRSTDTQY	TRBV7-8
ASSLSGTASTIY	TRBV27
ASSGTIEGYSNQPQH	TRBV6-1